The clone carrying this T cell receptor (beta chain) came up once. What it recognizes is unknown. The germline V gene encodes CDR1 SGHRS and CDR2 YFSETQ. Trimming removed 4 bases from V and 5 bases from J, with 18 bases in between. The CDR3 extends over 15 amino acids. The sample is drawn from a study of cytomegalovirus exposure and HLA in healthy donors. Researchers ran the PCR with 60 Vbeta and 13 Jbeta primers. The protocol was immunoSEQ multiplex PCR, while the TCRdb copy is restricted to in-frame clones and leaves out a portion. The sample lists some 250,000 clones, 82% occurring once. Study findings and constraints: Reported performance of the classifier showed diagnosis of cytomegalovirus status with high specificity and sensitivity. TCR beta sequences numbering roughly 18,000 were associated with HLA alleles at 0.05 false discovery rate in a later analysis.

The chain has TRBV5-1 and TRBJ2-5, with a tentative D call TRBD2 (5 bases). Specimen: PBMCs. The TCR originated in a woman between 35 and 50 years old in good health and CMV-seropositive. CDR3 coding DNA: TGCGCCAGCAGCACCAAGGGAGAGGGATGGGAGACCCAGTACTTC. Translating it yields CASSTKGEGWETQYF.